The 14 T cell receptor beta chains presented below share a single source sample, sequenced in a study of radiotherapy plus CTLA-4 blockade in lung cancer. Profiling relied on immunoSEQ multiplex PCR, and the TCRdb table lists in-frame clones only, not all of them. This table holds 55,000 to 75,000 clones, around 69% found once. Sequences were derived from peripheral blood, sampled from a patient treated with radiotherapy plus ipilimumab. The receptors were gathered from a human donor with non-small cell lung cancer whose response to radiotherapy plus ipilimumab could not be evaluated. Some clones in this sample may be carry-over from other donors' samples.

This chain connects TRBV2 to TRBJ1-5; 9 nucleotides align to TRBD1. V lost 6 bases to trimming and J lost 2 bases; unmatched junction nucleotides: 8. This CDR3 has 16 residues. Per the germline V gene, CDR1 is SNHLY and CDR2 is FYNNEI. CDR3 protein: CASRNTGGSGNQPQHF. The CDR3 DNA reads TGTGCCAGCAGGAATACAGGGGGCAGTGGCAATCAGCCCCAGCATTTT. Using reference TRBV2 and TRBJ1-5 for the parts outside the CDR3, the full variable domain is EPEVTQTPSHQVTQMGQEVILRCVPISNHLYFYWYRQILGQKVEFLVSFYNNEISEKSEIFDDQFSVERPDGSNFTLKIRSTKLEDSAMYFCASRNTGGSGNQPQHFGDGTRLSIL.

This clone was picked up a small number of times. The chain is built from TRBV4-3 and TRBJ2-3; D might be TRBD1 (6 bases). V was shortened by 0 bases and J by 6 bases, with 16 bases between the two germline ends. Per the germline V gene, CDR1 is LGHNA and CDR2 is YSLEER. The CDR3 extends over 16 amino acids. CDR3 DNA: TGCGCCAGCAGCCAAGATCTTATCAGGGGTGGTGATACGCAGTATTTT. Translated: CASSQDLIRGGDTQYF.

The chain couples TRBV2 to TRBJ2-4; perhaps TRBD1 as D (6 bases). Germline CDR1 and CDR2: SNHLY and FYNNEI. This CDR3 region has 16 residues. V was shortened by 8 bases and J by 0 bases, with 17 bases between the two germline ends. The CDR3 coding sequence is TGTGCCAGCTCCGTTGACAGGAGCCTAGCCAAAAACATTCAGTACTTC. Its protein product is CASSVDRSLAKNIQYF. Looking up the rest from reference TRBV2 and TRBJ2-4 gives the full variable domain: EPEVTQTPSHQVTQMGQEVILRCVPISNHLYFYWYRQILGQKVEFLVSFYNNEISEKSEIFDDQFSVERPDGSNFTLKIRSTKLEDSAMYFCASSVDRSLAKNIQYFGAGTRLSVL.

The chain links TRBV7-3 to TRBJ2-2; no clear D gene. Germline assignment: CDR1 SGHTA and CDR2 FQGTGA. V lost 4 bases and J lost 2, with 5 bases in between. The CDR3 sequence is 13 residues long. CDR3 coding DNA: TGTGCCAGCAGCTCCAGTAACACCGGGGAGCTGTTTTTT. This translates into CASSSSNTGELFF.

J is TRBJ1-4 and V is TRBV5-6; D not certain. Trimming removed 2 bases from V and 6 bases from J, with 11 bases in between. The CDR3 consists of 14 residues. Germline CDR1 SGHDT, CDR2 YYEEEE. In nucleotides, the CDR3 is TGTGCCAGCAGCTTCGGGGAGGCGGATGAAAAACTGTTTTTT. This gives the protein CASSFGEADEKLFF.

The V and J genes are TRBV10-3 and TRBJ2-7; 7 bases align to TRBD1. The CDR3 is 12 amino acids. The germline V gene encodes CDR1 ENHRY and CDR2 SYGVKD. With V trimmed by 4 bases and J by 5 bases, 2 bases remained unmatched. The CDR3 DNA follows: TGTGCCATCAGTGCGACAGGGAACGAGCAGTACTTC. This codes for CAISATGNEQYF.

The rearrangement uses TRBV7-9 and TRBJ1-1; D unclear. The CDR3 runs to 12 residues. Trimming shortened V by 1 base and J by 8 bases, and 8 bases separated the two germline ends. The germline V gene encodes CDR1 SEHNR and CDR2 FQNEAQ (reference sequence). The CDR3 reads CASSLEEVEAFF. In DNA, the CDR3 is TGTGCCAGCAGCTTAGAGGAGGTCGAAGCTTTCTTT. Complete variable domain (other parts from reference TRBV7-9 and TRBJ1-1): DTGVSQNPRHKITKRGQNVTFRCDPISEHNRLYWYRQTLGQGPEFLTYFQNEAQLEKSRLLSDRFSAERPKGSFSTLEIQRTEQGDSAMYLCASSLEEVEAFFGQGTRLTVV.

The V gene is TRBV5-1, the J gene TRBJ2-4; 11 bases agree with TRBD2. The CDR3 is made up of 19 amino acids. V gave up 3 bases and J gave up 4 bases; unmatched junction bases: 15. Germline-derived CDR1 and CDR2 are SGHRS and YFSETQ. CDR3: CASSSRLAGGYGRKNIQYF. Here the CDR3 DNA reads TGCGCCAGCAGCTCACGGCTAGCGGGGGGCTACGGTAGGAAAAACATTCAGTACTTC. Variable domain in full (rest from reference TRBV5-1 and TRBJ2-4): KAGVTQTPRYLIKTRGQQVTLSCSPISGHRSVSWYQQTPGQGLQFLFEYFSETQRNKGNFPGRFSGRQFSNSRSEMNVSTLELGDSALYLCASSSRLAGGYGRKNIQYFGAGTRLSVL.

The gene calls are TRBV6-6 and TRBJ2-2; 8 positions match TRBD2. V shed 8 bases, J shed 4 bases, and the junction held 6 bases outside the gene matches. The CDR3 loop spans 14 amino acids. Germline V gives CDR1 MNHNY, CDR2 SVGAGI (reference sequence). The CDR3 DNA reads TGTGCCAGCCACGGGAGGGGGGGCACCGGGGAGCTGTTTTTT. Protein sequence: CASHGRGGTGELFF.

V is TRBV9 and J is TRBJ1-1; 7 nucleotides line up with TRBD1. The trim removed 0 bases at V and 3 bases at J, leaving 2 bases unmatched. The CDR3 loop spans 14 amino acids. Germline CDR1 and CDR2: SGDLS and YYNGEE. The CDR3 nucleotides are TGTGCCAGCAGCGTAGACAGGGGCGACACTGAAGCTTTCTTT. Its protein is CASSVDRGDTEAFF.

The V gene is TRBV28, the J gene TRBJ2-5; 12 nucleotides agree with TRBD2. The junction had 5 bases not matched to a gene; V was cut back by 2 bases and J by 10 bases. This CDR3 region has 14 residues. Per the germline V gene, CDR1 is MDHEN and CDR2 is SYDVKM. The CDR3, as DNA: TGTGCCAGCAGTTTAGGGACTAGCGGGCGGATCCAGTACTTC. Protein: CASSLGTSGRIQYF.

The chain has TRBV5-1 and TRBJ1-1; D call uncertain. Germline V lookup: CDR1 SGHRS, CDR2 YFSETQ. The CDR3 runs 14 residues. The V and J ends lost 3 bases and 1 base respectively, with 10 bases between them. This CDR3 reads CASSWGDGNTEAFF. The CDR3 DNA reads TGCGCCAGCAGCTGGGGAGACGGGAACACTGAAGCTTTCTTT.

The rearrangement uses TRBV28 and TRBJ2-1; D might be TRBD2 (5 bases). In germline, CDR1 is MDHEN, CDR2 SYDVKM. CDR3 length equals 15 residues. V was clipped by 6 bases and J by 4 bases, with 16 bases between them. CDR3 in amino acids: CASSTGGVSYNEQFF. DNA for the CDR3: TGTGCCAGCAGCACTGGAGGAGTGAGTTACAATGAGCAGTTCTTC.

The DNA of the CDR3 is TGTGCCAGCTCACCGACTGTGAACACTGAAGCTTTCTTT. Translation: CASSPTVNTEAFF. The chain employs TRBV18 and TRBJ1-1; D gene ambiguous. The germline V gene encodes CDR1 KGHSH and CDR2 LQKENI. The ends were cut back, 3 bases at V and 0 bases at J, with 5 bases in the middle. This CDR3 region has 13 residues.